This T cell receptor (beta chain) was documented in a study of cytomegalovirus exposure and HLA in healthy donors. For the study at large: An analysis done earlier identified more than 100 million unique TCR beta sequences from 150 million to 200 million T cells.

Study results and limitations: The investigators catalogued 150 or so TCR beta chains as cytomegalovirus-associated.

Germline-derived CDR1 and CDR2 are SGDLS and YYNGEE. The CDR3 runs 15 residues. V was trimmed by 0 bases and J by 4 bases, leaving 13 bases between them. Each donor was healthy, and each was a bone marrow donor. The PCR made use of 60 Vbeta and 13 Jbeta primers. Profiled with immunoSEQ multiplex PCR; TCRdb holds only in-frame clones, not every one. The data contain a few hundred thousand clones, less than 80% of them singletons. There are a few counts of this clone. As yet, its antigen is unknown. Sequencing used PBMCs. This clonotype was sampled from a girl aged 2 to 9 in good health and CMV-seronegative. The chain links TRBV9 to TRBJ1-2; D not resolved. The CDR3 spells CASSVGRREGYGYTF. As DNA, the CDR3 is TGTGCCAGCAGCGTAGGCCGCCGAGAGGGCTATGGCTACACCTTC.